This T cell receptor (beta chain) was retrieved from a study of T-cell memory formation after mild COVID-19. In the study overall: The two donors had largely donor-specific TCR clusters.

This clonotype was seen many times. Its cognate antigen is unknown. CDR1 and CDR2 from the germline V gene are KGHDR and SFDVKD. Between the trimmed V and J ends, which lost 3 bases and 1 base, there was a span of 11 bases. The CDR3 is made up of 15 amino acids. TCRdb passed the 5' RACE reads through MiXCR, listing each CDR3 protein once. Here the sample spans some 300,000 distinct CDR3 sequences, 20% being singletons. Findings of the study overall: Those CD4+ clones that contracted were mainly in CM and EM (CD8+ ones in EMRA). Cross-reactive memory seemingly joined, as some responding clones were found in pre-infection memory. Clones shrinking between day 15 and 85 showed a balanced CD4/CD8 split, and those that grew later tilted toward CD4+.

Sequencing input: PBMCs or a T cell subset sorted from them (not recorded which). This sequence joins TRBV24-1 and TRBJ2-5; D perhaps matches TRBD1 (5 bases). This clonotype was obtained from a man in his late teens or twenties who had mild COVID-19 (a few samples of this study predate the infection). Cell type and time point are not known. This CDR3 is CATSDDTRVQETQYF. For the CDR3, the DNA is TGTGCCACCAGTGATGACACCAGGGTCCAAGAGACCCAGTACTTC.